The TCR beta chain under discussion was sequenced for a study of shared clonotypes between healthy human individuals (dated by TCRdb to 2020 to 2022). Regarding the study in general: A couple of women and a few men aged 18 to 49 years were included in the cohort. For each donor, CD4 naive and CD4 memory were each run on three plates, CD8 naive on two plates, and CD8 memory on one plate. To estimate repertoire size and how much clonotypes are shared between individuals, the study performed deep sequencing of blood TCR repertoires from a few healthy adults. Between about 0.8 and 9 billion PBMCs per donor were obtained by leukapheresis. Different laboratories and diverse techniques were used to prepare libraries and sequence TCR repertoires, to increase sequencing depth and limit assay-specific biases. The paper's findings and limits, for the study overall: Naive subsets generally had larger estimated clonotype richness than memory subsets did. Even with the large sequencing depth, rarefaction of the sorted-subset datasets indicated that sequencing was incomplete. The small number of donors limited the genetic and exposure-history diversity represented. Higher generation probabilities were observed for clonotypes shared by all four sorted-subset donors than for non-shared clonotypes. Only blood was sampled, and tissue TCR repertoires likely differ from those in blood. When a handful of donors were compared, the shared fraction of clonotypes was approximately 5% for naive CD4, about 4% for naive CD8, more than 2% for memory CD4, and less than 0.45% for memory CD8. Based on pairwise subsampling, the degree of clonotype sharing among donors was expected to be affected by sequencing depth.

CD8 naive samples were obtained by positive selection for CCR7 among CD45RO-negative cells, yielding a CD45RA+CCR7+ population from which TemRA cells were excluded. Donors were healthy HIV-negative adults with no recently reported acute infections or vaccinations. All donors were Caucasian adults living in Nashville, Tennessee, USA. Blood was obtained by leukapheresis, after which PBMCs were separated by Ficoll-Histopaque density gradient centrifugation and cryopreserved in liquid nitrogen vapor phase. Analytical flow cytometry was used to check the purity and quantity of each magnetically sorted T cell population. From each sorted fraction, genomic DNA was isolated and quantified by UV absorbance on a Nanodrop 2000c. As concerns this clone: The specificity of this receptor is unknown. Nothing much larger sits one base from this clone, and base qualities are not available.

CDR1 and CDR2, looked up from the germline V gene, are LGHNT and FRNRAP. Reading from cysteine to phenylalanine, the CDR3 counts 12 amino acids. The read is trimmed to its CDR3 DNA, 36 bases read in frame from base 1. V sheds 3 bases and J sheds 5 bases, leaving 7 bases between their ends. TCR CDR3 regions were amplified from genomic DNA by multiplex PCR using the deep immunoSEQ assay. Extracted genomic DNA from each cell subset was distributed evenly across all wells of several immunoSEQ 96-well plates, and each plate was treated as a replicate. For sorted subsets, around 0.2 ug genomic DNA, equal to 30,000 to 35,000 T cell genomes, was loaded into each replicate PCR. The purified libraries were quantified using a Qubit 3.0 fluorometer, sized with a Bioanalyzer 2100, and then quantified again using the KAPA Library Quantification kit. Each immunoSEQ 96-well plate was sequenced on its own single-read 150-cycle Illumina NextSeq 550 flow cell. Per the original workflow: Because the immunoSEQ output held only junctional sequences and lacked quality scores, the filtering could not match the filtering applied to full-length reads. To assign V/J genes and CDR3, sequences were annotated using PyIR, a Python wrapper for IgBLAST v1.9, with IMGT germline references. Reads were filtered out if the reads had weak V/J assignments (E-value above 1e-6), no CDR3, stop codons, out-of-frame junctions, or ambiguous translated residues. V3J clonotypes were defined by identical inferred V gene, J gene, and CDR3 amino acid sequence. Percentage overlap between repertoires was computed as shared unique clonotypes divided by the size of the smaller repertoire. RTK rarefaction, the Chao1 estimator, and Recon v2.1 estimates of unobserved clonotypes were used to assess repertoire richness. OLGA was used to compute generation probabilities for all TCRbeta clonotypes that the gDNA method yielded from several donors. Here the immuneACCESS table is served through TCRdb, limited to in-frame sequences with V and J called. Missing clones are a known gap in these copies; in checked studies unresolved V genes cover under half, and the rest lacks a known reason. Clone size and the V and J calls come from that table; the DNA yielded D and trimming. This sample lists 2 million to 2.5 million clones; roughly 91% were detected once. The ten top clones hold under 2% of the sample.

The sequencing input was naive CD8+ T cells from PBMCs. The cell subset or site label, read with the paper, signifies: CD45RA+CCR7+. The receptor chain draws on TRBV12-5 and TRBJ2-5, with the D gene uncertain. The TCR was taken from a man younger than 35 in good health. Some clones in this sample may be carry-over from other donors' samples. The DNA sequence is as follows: TGTGCTAGTGGTTTTACCGAGGAGACCCAGTACTTC. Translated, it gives CASGFTEETQYF.